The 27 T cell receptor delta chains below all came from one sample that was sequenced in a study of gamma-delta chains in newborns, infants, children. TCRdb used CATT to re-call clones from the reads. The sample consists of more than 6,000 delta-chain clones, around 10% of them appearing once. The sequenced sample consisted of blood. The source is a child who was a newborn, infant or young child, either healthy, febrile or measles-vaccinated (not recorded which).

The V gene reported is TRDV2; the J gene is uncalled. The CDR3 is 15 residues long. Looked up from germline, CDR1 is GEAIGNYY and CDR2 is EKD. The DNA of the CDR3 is TGTGCCTGTGACACCGCATCCCCCCGTGCTGATAAACCCATCTTT. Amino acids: CACDTASPRADKPIF.

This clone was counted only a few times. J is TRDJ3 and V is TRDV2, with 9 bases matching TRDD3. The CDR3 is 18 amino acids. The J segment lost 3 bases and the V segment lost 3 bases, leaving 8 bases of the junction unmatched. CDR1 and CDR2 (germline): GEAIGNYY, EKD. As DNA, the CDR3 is TGTGCCTGTGACCCCCTGGGGGATTCCGACTGGGACACCCGACAGATGTTTTTC. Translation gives CACDPLGDSDWDTRQMFF.

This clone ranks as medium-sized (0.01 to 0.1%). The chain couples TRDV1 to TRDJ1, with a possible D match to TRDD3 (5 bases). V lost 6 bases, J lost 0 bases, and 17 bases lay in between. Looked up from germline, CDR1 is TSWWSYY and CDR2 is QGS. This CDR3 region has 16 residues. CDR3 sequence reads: CALGPVRGLYTDKLIF. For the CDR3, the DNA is TGTGCTCTTGGACCGGTCCGGGGGTTGTACACCGATAAACTCATCTTT.

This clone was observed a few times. CDR3 region: CACDGLGTYTDKLIF. CDR3 nucleotides: TGTGCCTGTGACGGGCTGGGGACGTACACCGATAAACTCATCTTT. The chain recombines TRDV2 with TRDJ1; D might be TRDD3 (6 bases). The J gene is absent in TCRdb and was assigned here via DNA matching to germline. The CDR3 has 15 amino acids. Trimming cost V 3 bases and J 0 bases, with 13 bases left between them. Germline V gives CDR1 GEAIGNYY, CDR2 EKD.

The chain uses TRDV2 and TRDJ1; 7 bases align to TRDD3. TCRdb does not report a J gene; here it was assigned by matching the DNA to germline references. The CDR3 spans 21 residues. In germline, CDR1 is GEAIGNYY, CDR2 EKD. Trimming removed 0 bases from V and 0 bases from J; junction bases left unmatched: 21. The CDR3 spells CACDTVSLQGLGAPDTDKLIF. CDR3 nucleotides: TGTGCCTGTGACACCGTCTCCCTGCAGGGGCTGGGGGCCCCGGACACCGATAAACTCATCTTT.

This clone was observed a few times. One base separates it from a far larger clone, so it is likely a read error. CDR3 loop: CACDRVLGDTTSDKLIF. As DNA, the CDR3 is TGTGCCTGTGACCGTGTACTGGGGGATACGACGTCCGATAAACTCATCTTT. The rearrangement joins TRDV2 to TRDJ1; 13 bases are shared with TRDD3. CDR1 GEAIGNYY and CDR2 EKD come from the germline V gene. J lost 3 bases, V lost 3 bases, and 9 bases had no gene match. CDR3 size: 17 residues.

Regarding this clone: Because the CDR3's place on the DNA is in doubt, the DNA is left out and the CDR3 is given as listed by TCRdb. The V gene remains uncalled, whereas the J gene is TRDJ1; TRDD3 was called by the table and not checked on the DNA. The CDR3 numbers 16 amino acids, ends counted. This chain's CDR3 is CACACDLLGNTDKLIF.

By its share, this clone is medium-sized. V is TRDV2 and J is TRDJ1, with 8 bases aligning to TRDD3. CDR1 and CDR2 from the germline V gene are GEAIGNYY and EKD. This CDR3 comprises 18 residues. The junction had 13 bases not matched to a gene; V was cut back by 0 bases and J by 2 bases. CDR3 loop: CACDTVGTGGSMTDKLIF. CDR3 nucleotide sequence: TGTGCCTGTGACACCGTCGGTACTGGGGGCTCCATGACCGATAAACTCATCTTT.

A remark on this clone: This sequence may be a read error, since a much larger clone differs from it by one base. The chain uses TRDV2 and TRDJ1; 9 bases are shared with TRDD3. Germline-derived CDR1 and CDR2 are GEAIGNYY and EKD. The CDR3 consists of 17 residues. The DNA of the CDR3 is TGTGCCTGTGACACTCTAGAGGGGATACGTAGAACCGATAAACTCACCTTT. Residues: CACDTLEGIRRTDKLTF.

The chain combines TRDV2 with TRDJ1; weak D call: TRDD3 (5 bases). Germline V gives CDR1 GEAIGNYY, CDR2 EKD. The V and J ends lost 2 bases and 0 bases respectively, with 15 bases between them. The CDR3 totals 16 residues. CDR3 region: CACDKLGGGYTDKLIF. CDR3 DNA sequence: TGTGCCTGTGACAAGTTAGGGGGGGGGTACACCGATAAACTCATCTTT.

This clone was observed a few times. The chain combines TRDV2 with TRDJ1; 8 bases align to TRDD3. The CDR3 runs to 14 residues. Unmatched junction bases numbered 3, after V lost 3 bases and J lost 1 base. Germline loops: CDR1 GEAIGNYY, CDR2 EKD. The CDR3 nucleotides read TGTGCCTGTGACCGACTGGGGGGCACCGATAAACTCATCTTT. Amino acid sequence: CACDRLGGTDKLIF.

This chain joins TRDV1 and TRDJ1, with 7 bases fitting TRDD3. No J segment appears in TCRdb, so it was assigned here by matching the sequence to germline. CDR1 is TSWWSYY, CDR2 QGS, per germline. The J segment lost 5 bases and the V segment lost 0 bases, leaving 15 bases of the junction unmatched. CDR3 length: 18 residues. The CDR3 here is CALGELWRRGDLLDKLIF. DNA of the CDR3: TGTGCTCTTGGGGAACTATGGAGACGGGGGGATCTACTTGATAAACTCATCTTT.

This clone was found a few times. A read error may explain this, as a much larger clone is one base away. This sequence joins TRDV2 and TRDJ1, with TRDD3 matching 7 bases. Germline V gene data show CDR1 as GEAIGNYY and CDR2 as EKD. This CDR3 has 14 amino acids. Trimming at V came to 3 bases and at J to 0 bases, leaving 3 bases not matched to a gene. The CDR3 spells CACDFLGDTDKLIF. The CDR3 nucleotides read TGTGCCTGTGACTTTCTGGGGGACACCGATAAACTCATCTTT.

Written as DNA, the CDR3 is TGTGCCTGTGACACCGGGAGCGTAACTACTGGGGTATGGCCAAAACTCATCTTT. This translates into CACDTGSVTTGVWPKLIF. The V gene is TRDV2, the J gene TRDJ1; 7 bases align to TRDD3. Germline matching of the DNA provided the J gene here, since TCRdb leaves it blank. Trimming removed 0 bases from V and 8 bases from J; junction bases left unmatched: 20. This CDR3 has 18 residues. Germline lookup yields CDR1 GEAIGNYY and CDR2 EKD.

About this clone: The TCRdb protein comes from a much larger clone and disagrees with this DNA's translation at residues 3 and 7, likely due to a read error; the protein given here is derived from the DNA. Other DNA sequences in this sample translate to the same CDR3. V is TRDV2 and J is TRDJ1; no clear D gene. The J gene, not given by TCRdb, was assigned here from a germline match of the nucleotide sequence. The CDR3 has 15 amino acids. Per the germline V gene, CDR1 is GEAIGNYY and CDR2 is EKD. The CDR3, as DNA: TGTGCCTGGGACACGGTCGAGTCCCCGAGCGATAAACTCATCTTT. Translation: CAWDTVESPSDKLIF.

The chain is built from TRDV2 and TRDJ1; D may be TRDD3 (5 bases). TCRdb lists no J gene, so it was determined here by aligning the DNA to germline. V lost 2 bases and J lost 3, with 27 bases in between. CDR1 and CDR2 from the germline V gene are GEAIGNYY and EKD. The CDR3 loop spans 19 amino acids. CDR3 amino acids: CACDRGSSGLHLKADKLIF. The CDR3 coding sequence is TGTGCCTGTGACAGGGGGTCCAGCGGTCTTCATCTCAAGGCCGATAAACTCATCTTT.

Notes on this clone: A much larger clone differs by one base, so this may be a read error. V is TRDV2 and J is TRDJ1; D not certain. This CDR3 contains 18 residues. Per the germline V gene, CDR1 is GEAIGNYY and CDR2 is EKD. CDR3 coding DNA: TGTGCCTGTGGCACCGTGGGCTACCGGCGACGTTCCACCGATAAACTCATCTTT. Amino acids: CACGTVGYRRRSTDKLIF.

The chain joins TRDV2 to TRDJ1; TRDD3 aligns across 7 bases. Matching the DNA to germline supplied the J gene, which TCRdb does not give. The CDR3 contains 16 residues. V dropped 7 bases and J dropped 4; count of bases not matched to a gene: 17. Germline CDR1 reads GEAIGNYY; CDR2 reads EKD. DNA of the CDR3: TGTGCCTGGGACCCAATGGGGGAGAGGGACATCGATAAACTCATCTTT. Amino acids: CAWDPMGERDIDKLIF.

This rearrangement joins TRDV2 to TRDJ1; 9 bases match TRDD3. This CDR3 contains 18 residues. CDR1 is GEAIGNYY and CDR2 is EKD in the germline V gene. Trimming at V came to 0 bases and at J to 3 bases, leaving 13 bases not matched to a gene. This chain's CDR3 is CACDTVGIREIRSDKLIF. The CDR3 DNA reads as TGTGCCTGTGACACCGTGGGGATACGAGAGATAAGGTCCGATAAACTCATCTTT.

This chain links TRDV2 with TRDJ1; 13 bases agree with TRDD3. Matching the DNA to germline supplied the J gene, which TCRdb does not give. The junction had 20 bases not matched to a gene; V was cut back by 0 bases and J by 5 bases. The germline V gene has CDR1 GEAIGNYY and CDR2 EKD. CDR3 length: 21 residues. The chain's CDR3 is CACDTVHPSPNWGIRGDKLIF. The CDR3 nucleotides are TGTGCCTGTGACACCGTCCACCCCAGCCCGAACTGGGGGATACGTGGGGATAAACTCATCTTT.

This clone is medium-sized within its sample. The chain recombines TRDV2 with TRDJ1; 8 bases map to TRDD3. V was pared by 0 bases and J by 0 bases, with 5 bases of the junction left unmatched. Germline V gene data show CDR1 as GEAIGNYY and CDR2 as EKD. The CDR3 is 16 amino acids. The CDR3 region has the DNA TGTGCCTGTGACACCGTGGGGGATCTGTACACCGATAAACTCATCTTT. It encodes CACDTVGDLYTDKLIF.

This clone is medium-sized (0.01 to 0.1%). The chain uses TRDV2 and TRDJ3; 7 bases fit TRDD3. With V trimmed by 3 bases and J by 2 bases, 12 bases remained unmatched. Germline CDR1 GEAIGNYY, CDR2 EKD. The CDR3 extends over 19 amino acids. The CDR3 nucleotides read TGTGCCTGTGACTCCGTCTGGGGGCCGACCCCCTGGGACACCCGACAGATGTTTTTC. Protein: CACDSVWGPTPWDTRQMFF.

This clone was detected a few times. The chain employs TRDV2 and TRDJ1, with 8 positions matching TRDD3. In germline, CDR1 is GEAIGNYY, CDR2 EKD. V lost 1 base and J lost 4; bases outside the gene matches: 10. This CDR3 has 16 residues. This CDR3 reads CACDTIASTGGDKLIF. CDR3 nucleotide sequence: TGTGCCTGTGACACAATCGCCTCTACTGGGGGCGATAAACTCATCTTT.

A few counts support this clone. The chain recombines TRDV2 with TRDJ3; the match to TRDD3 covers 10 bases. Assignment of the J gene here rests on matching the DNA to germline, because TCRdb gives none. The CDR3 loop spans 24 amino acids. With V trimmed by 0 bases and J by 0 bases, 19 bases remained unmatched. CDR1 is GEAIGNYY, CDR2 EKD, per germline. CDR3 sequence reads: CACDTVFGPTAGDTGSWDTRQMFF. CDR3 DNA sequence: TGTGCCTGTGACACCGTTTTTGGACCTACGGCGGGGGATACGGGCTCCTGGGACACCCGACAGATGTTTTTC.

The CDR3 nucleotides are TGTGCCTGTGACCCCCGAGCTAGGGGAGACGAGGGGACCACCGATAACATCATCTTT. Translated, it gives CACDPRARGDEGTTDNIIF. No J gene was called, and the V gene is TRDV2; whether TRDD3, the table's D call, matches the DNA was not checked. This CDR3 is 19 amino acids long. CDR1 is GEAIGNYY, CDR2 EKD, per germline.

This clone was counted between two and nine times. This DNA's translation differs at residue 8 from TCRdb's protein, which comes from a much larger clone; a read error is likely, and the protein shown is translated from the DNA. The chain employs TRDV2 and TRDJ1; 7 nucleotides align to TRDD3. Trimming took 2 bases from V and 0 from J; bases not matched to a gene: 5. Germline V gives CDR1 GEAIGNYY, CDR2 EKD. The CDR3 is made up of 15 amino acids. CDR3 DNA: TGTGCCTGTGACAAACTGGGGAGCTACACCGATAAACTCATCTTT. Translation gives CACDKLGSYTDKLIF.

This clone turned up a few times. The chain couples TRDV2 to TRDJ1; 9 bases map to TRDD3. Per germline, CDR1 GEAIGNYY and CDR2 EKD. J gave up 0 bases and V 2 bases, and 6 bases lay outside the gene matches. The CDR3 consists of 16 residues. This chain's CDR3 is CACDNLGDRYTDKLIF. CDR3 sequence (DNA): TGTGCCTGTGACAATCTGGGGGATCGGTACACCGATAAACTCATCTTT.